This T cell receptor (beta chain) is from a study of neurological immune-mediated disorders. This CDR3 has 14 amino acids. The trim removed 3 bases at V and 6 bases at J, leaving 8 bases unmatched. The germline gives CDR1 DFQATT, CDR2 SNEGSKA (reference sequence). This clonotype was observed at least ten times. Synthesis of cDNA was carried out by template-switch 5'RACE. The reaction used 10-nucleotide random UMIs. TCRdb passed the 5' RACE reads through MiXCR, listing each CDR3 protein once. The sample lists 55,000 to 75,000 distinct CDR3 sequences; 4% to 6% were seen once. The chain links TRBV20-1 to TRBJ1-1; TRBD1 matches 9 bases. Sequencing input: PBMCs. The receptor was isolated from a woman younger than 45 with multiple sclerosis. CDR3 loop: CSASQQGARAEAFF. CDR3 nucleotides: TGCAGTGCTAGTCAACAGGGGGCGCGGGCTGAAGCTTTCTTT.